This T cell receptor beta chain was identified in a study of blood T cells in healthy people across ages. Findings of the study overall: Diversity of TCR beta correlated strongly with naive T cell percentage. Long-lived donors had more naive CD4+ cells and higher diversity than aged donors.

A second PCR, run for about 6 to 12 cycles, used a sample-barcoded 5' primer plus a J-beta primer mix. A tag from a template-switch adaptor with 12 random nucleotides marked each cDNA molecule. One entry per CDR3 protein, called by TCRdb with MiXCR from the 5' RACE reads. Of approximately 1.5 million distinct CDR3 sequences detected, about 35% appear once; the ten largest clones hold about 10%. Details on this clonotype: Its matching antigen is unknown.

The CDR3 consists of 15 residues. The germline gives CDR1 DFQATT, CDR2 SNEGSKA (reference sequence). After removal of 7 bases from V and 0 bases from J, the junction contained 8 bases not matched to a gene. The V and J genes are TRBV20-1 and TRBJ2-3, with TRBD2 matching over 9 bases. Material: blood. This sequence originates from a young woman in good health. CDR3 amino acids: CSVLSGGPSTDTQYF. The CDR3 bases are TGCAGTGTTCTTAGCGGGGGCCCTAGCACAGATACGCAGTATTTT.